These 10 T cell receptor beta chains were sequenced from one sample in a study of identifying expanded T cells in peripheral blood (dated by TCRdb to between 2018 and 2021). Libraries were built with the immunoSEQ multiplex PCR assay. Held by TCRdb, this immuneACCESS table contains in-frame sequences only and omits some clones. Under half of the omission traces to an unresolved V gene where checked; the cause of the rest is unknown. The sample includes over 70,000 clones, with roughly 91% observed a single time. The ten largest clones add up to around 19% of the sample. The sample taken for sequencing was blood. The origin of the receptors is a person aged 18 to 75 in good health.

This CDR3 is CASSLAGTAYNSPLHF. The DNA of the CDR3 is TGCGCCAGCAGCTTGGCAGGGACAGCCTATAATTCACCCCTCCACTTT. The chain combines TRBV5-1 with TRBJ1-6; TRBD1 matches at 7 bases. Trimming cost V 0 bases and J 2 bases; bases outside gene matches: 2. CDR1 is SGHRS, CDR2 YFSETQ, per germline. The CDR3 extends over 16 amino acids.

The chain recombines TRBV6-6 with TRBJ1-1; 9 bases match TRBD1. After removal of 4 bases from V and 1 base from J, the junction contained 4 bases not matched to a gene. The germline gives CDR1 MNHNY, CDR2 SVGAGI (reference sequence). This CDR3 region has 15 residues. This CDR3 is CASSFVGQGNTEAFF. The DNA for the CDR3 is TGTGCCAGCAGTTTCGTGGGACAGGGGAACACTGAAGCTTTCTTT.

The rearrangement uses TRBV4-3 and TRBJ2-1; TRBD2 matches at 10 bases. J gave up 12 bases and V 4 bases, and 9 bases lay outside the gene matches. The CDR3 length is 14 residues. CDR1 is LGHNA, CDR2 YSLEER, per germline. The CDR3, as DNA: TGCGCCAGCAGCCTAGGACTAGCGGCCTCGGGGCAGTTCTTC. Encoded protein: CASSLGLAASGQFF.

V and J are TRBV19 and TRBJ2-2, with D possibly being TRBD1 or TRBD2 (5 bases each). Trimming removed 5 bases at V and 0 bases at J, with 7 bases between. This CDR3 is 14 amino acids long. Germline CDR1 and CDR2: LNHDA and SQIVND (reference sequence). The CDR3 DNA is TGTGCCAGTAGTTGGGGGACGAACACCGGGGAGCTGTTTTTT. Translating it yields CASSWGTNTGELFF.

This chain joins TRBV6-6 and TRBJ1-4, with D unclear. This CDR3 region has 16 residues. Germline CDR1 reads MNHNY; CDR2 reads SVGAGI (reference sequence). The V and J ends lost 2 bases and 4 bases respectively, with 14 bases between them. CDR3 sequence: CASSYLAPRDNEKLFF. The CDR3 nucleotides read TGTGCCAGCAGTTACCTGGCACCCCGGGATAATGAAAAACTGTTTTTT.

The gene calls are TRBV19 and TRBJ1-2, with D perhaps TRBD1 (6 bases). The length of the CDR3 is 12 residues. V gave up 10 bases and J gave up 6 bases, with 15 bases separating them. The germline CDR1 and CDR2 sequences are LNHDA and SQIVND (reference sequence). CDR3 bases: TGTGCCATAGGGGGGCCTTGGGATGGCTACACCTTC. Protein sequence: CAIGGPWDGYTF.

This clone was detected once. This chain links TRBV9 with TRBJ1-1, with D uncertain. V was cut by 4 bases and J by 4 bases, with 20 bases left in between. Germline values: CDR1 SGDLS, CDR2 YYNGEE. The CDR3 loop spans 16 amino acids. CDR3 sequence: CASSPEGGGVPTEAFF. CDR3 bases: TGTGCCAGCAGCCCAGAGGGTGGCGGCGTACCCACTGAAGCTTTCTTT. Together with reference TRBV9 and TRBJ1-1, the CDR3 gives the full variable domain: DSGVTQTPKHLITATGQRVTLRCSPRSGDLSVYWYQQSLDQGLQFLIQYYNGEERAKGNILERFSAQQFPDLHSELNLSSLELGDSALYFCASSPEGGGVPTEAFFGQGTRLTVV.

V usage is TRBV7-2 and J usage is TRBJ2-1, with D perhaps TRBD2 (6 bases). Trimming left V 4 bases short and J 6 bases short, with 13 bases between. The CDR3 consists of 14 residues. Germline V lookup: CDR1 SGHTA, CDR2 FQGNSA. This CDR3 reads CASSSPGLFNEQFF. CDR3 coding DNA: TGTGCCAGCAGCTCCCCGGGACTGTTCAATGAGCAGTTCTTC.

This clone has more than one count but fewer than ten. The V gene is TRBV11-2, the J gene TRBJ2-2; 8 positions match TRBD2. J lost 7 bases, V lost 1 base, and 5 bases had no gene match. In germline, CDR1 is SGHAT, CDR2 FQNNGV. This CDR3 comprises 15 residues. The CDR3 bases are TGTGCCAGCAGCTTAGCCGGCGGGGGGAGCGGGGAGCTGTTTTTT. Protein: CASSLAGGGSGELFF.

The chain links TRBV5-4 to TRBJ1-2, with D possibly being TRBD1 (5 bases). Trimming took off 2 bases at V and 2 bases at J, with 16 bases between the two ends. Germline V gene lookup returns CDR1 SGHNT and CDR2 YYREEE (reference sequence). This CDR3 has 16 amino acids. CDR3 loop: CASSFYRSGPNYGYTF. The CDR3 DNA follows: TGTGCCAGCAGCTTCTACAGGTCTGGGCCCAACTATGGCTACACCTTC.